This entry describes one T cell receptor (beta chain). Its antigen remains unidentified. The sample comes from a study of Ad26.COV2.S vaccination and SARS-CoV-2 variants. The treatment here: roughly 20 received Ad26.COV2.S at low or high dose, single or two shots; about 5 received placebo; per-sample allocation not given. All samples were drawn on day 63, counting from the first vaccine or placebo injection. Repertoires were generated with immunoSEQ multiplex PCR, while TCRdb's copy carries only in-frame clones and drops some. The table records around 500,000 clones, 80% to 90% of them present only once. V gave up 0 bases and J gave up 4 bases, with 6 bases separating them. The CDR3 runs 13 residues. Germline V gives CDR1 MNHEY, CDR2 SMNVEV (reference sequence). Study-level findings and limits: Comparability of non-spike TCR breadth was observed across vaccine and placebo recipients. Those who received the vaccine showed greater spike-specific TCR breadth than those given placebo.

This specimen consisted of peripheral blood, obtained in a trial of Ad26.COV2.S vaccine versus placebo. The receptor was isolated from a person between 18 and 65 years old who received the Ad26.COV2.S COVID-19 vaccine or a placebo. The genes are TRBV27 and TRBJ1-2; D is uncertain. The CDR3 here is CASSLSPAYGYTF. CDR3 bases: TGTGCCAGCAGTTTATCGCCAGCCTATGGCTACACCTTC.